A single sample gave rise to the 26 T cell receptor beta chains below, sequenced in a study of cytomegalovirus exposure and HLA in healthy donors. The PCR made use of 60 Vbeta and 13 Jbeta primers. The table came from immunoSEQ multiplex PCR; TCRdb's copy has only in-frame clones and leaves some out. The data include tens of thousands of clones; the top ten clones carry under 3%. Material: PBMCs. These receptors were taken from a man aged 35-49 years in good health and CMV-seronegative.

V gene TRBV7-2 combines with J gene TRBJ1-2, with D hard to call. Trimming took off 1 base at V and 4 bases at J, with 7 bases between the two ends. CDR3 length: 13 residues. The germline V gene encodes CDR1 SGHTA and CDR2 FQGNSA. Here the CDR3 reads CASSLERLYGYTF. The CDR3 coding sequence is TGTGCCAGCAGCTTAGAGAGACTCTATGGCTACACCTTC.

The V call is TRBV10-3, the J call TRBJ2-3; 11 bases agree with TRBD2. CDR1 is ENHRY, CDR2 SYGVKD, per germline. This CDR3 has 16 residues. Trimming at V came to 10 bases and at J to 0 bases, leaving 9 bases not matched to a gene. The CDR3 DNA is TGTGCCACCGATCTAGCGGGGGGAGAGAGCACAGATACGCAGTATTTT. Its translation: CATDLAGGESTDTQYF.

V gene TRBV4-1 combines with J gene TRBJ1-5; D gene ambiguous. The CDR3 covers 13 residues. Germline CDR1 is MGHRA and CDR2 is YSYEKL. Trimming stripped 4 bases from V and 5 bases from J, with 9 bases between. This chain's CDR3 is CASSRHSDQPQHF. In DNA form, the CDR3 reads TGCGCCAGCAGCCGCCACAGTGATCAGCCCCAGCATTTT.

The CDR3 is CSVVGLEGEKLFF. The CDR3 bases are TGCAGCGTTGTGGGCTTAGAAGGTGAAAAACTGTTTTTT. The chain joins TRBV29-1 to TRBJ1-4; D not certain. V gave up 4 bases and J gave up 7 bases, with 13 bases separating them. The CDR3 is 13 residues long. The germline V gene encodes CDR1 SQVTM and CDR2 ANQGSEA.

DNA for the CDR3: TGTGCCAGCAGCCCTAGGCGGGGGACTGAAGCTTTCTTT. This sequence encodes CASSPRRGTEAFF. V and J are TRBV5-6 and TRBJ1-1; possibly TRBD1 for D (5 bases). Germline V CDR1 and CDR2: SGHDT, YYEEEE. The germline V and J ends were trimmed by 4 bases and 5 bases, with 12 bases remaining between them. This CDR3 has 13 residues.

The chain carries TRBV30 and TRBJ2-3; 8 bases are shared with TRBD2. Trimming removed 1 base from V and 4 bases from J; junction bases left unmatched: 10. CDR1 GTSNPN and CDR2 SVGIG come from the germline V gene (reference sequence). This CDR3 is built from 16 residues. The DNA of the CDR3 is TGTGCCTGGAGTGCCGGGGGGGCCTCTGTAGCAGATACGCAGTATTTT. Protein sequence: CAWSAGGASVADTQYF.

V is TRBV28 and J is TRBJ1-1, with 8 bases aligning to TRBD1. Germline CDR1 is MDHEN and CDR2 is SYDVKM. V dropped 5 bases and J dropped 5; count of bases not matched to a gene: 10. CDR3 length equals 15 residues. The CDR3 is CASSVIRGLGTEAFF. CDR3 coding DNA: TGTGCCAGCAGTGTGATCAGGGGGCTGGGGACTGAAGCTTTCTTT.

As concerns this clone: The identical CDR3 is also encoded by other nucleotide sequences in the sample. The chain recombines TRBV9 with TRBJ2-2; 7 bases align to TRBD1. The ends lost 0 bases at V and 5 bases at J; junction bases unmatched: 4. CDR3 length equals 15 residues. CDR1 and CDR2 (germline): SGDLS, YYNGEE. The CDR3 loop is CASSVAAGGTGELFF. Here the CDR3 DNA reads TGTGCCAGCAGCGTAGCGGCAGGGGGAACCGGGGAGCTGTTTTTT.

The CDR3 DNA follows: TGCGCCAGCAGCTTTCGGGGGGCTTTTGGAAACACCATATATTTT. The encoded protein is CASSFRGAFGNTIYF. The rearrangement uses TRBV5-1 and TRBJ1-3, with a weak D call TRBD1 (6 bases). Trimming pared 2 bases from V and 3 bases from J, leaving 12 bases between. Per germline, CDR1 SGHRS and CDR2 YFSETQ. The CDR3 spans 15 residues.

The chain joins TRBV10-2 to TRBJ1-5; 7 bases are a match to TRBD1. The V gene's germline CDR1 is WSHSY and CDR2 SAAADI. With 5 bases clipped from V and 3 bases from J, the junction kept 7 bases outside the gene matches. The CDR3 spans 15 residues. CDR3 residues: CASSPGTAYNQPQHF. The CDR3 nucleotides are TGCGCCAGCAGTCCCGGGACAGCTTACAATCAGCCCCAGCATTTT.

The V gene is TRBV5-5, the J gene TRBJ2-5, with 7 positions matching TRBD2. Germline-derived CDR1 and CDR2 are SGHKS and YYEKEE (reference sequence). With V trimmed by 1 base and J by 8 bases, 11 bases remained unmatched. This CDR3 comprises 15 residues. The DNA of the CDR3 is TGTGCCAGCAGCTTGATCGCGGGGGTGCGTTTTACCCAGTACTTC. Translating it yields CASSLIAGVRFTQYF.

This sequence joins TRBV6-1 and TRBJ2-5, with TRBD2 matching 8 bases. The V gene end was trimmed by 1 base and the J gene end by 4 bases; junction bases not matched to a gene: 5. The CDR3 contains 15 residues. Looked up from germline, CDR1 is MNHNS and CDR2 is SASEGT. The CDR3 DNA reads as TGTGCCAGCAGTGAAGTTAGCGGGGTTGGAGAGACCCAGTACTTC. Translated, it gives CASSEVSGVGETQYF.

This chain uses TRBV11-1 with TRBJ1-6; 7 bases align to TRBD1. The CDR3 sequence is 17 residues long. The germline V gene has CDR1 SGHAT and CDR2 FQDESV (reference sequence). V lost 3 bases to trimming and J lost 0 bases; unmatched junction nucleotides: 5. The CDR3 DNA follows: TGTGCCAGCAGCTTCCTGGGACAGAGCTCCTATAATTCACCCCTCCACTTT. This gives the protein CASSFLGQSSYNSPLHF.

The V and J genes are TRBV11-2 and TRBJ2-7, with D possibly TRBD2 on 5 matching bases. This CDR3 comprises 15 residues. Germline lookup yields CDR1 SGHAT and CDR2 FQNNGV. V dropped 0 bases and J dropped 1 base, with 10 bases sitting between them. The CDR3 spells CASSLDRPGSYEQYF. CDR3 DNA sequence: TGTGCCAGCAGCTTAGATCGCCCGGGGTCCTACGAGCAGTACTTC.

V is TRBV13 and J is TRBJ2-3, with D perhaps TRBD2 (6 bases). CDR3 size: 14 residues. V lost 5 bases and J lost 0, with 9 bases in between. Germline assignment: CDR1 PRHDT and CDR2 FYEKMQ (reference sequence). The CDR3 reads CASSRGLSTDTQYF. CDR3 sequence (DNA): TGTGCCAGCAGCCGGGGACTTAGCACAGATACGCAGTATTTT.

The chain links TRBV6-1 to TRBJ1-4; no firm D call. V was shortened by 4 bases and J by 5 bases, with 11 bases between the two germline ends. This CDR3 comprises 14 residues. Germline CDR1 is MNHNS and CDR2 is SASEGT. The DNA of the CDR3 is TGTGCCAGCAGTGCTTGGTCGGGAAATGAAAAACTGTTTTTT. Translated: CASSAWSGNEKLFF.

CDR3 sequence (DNA): TGTGCCAGCAGCTTACTACAGGGGTTCGAACAGCCCCAGCATTTT. Encoded protein: CASSLLQGFEQPQHF. V gene TRBV7-8 combines with J gene TRBJ1-5; TRBD1 matches 7 bases. The junction had 8 bases not matched to a gene; V was cut back by 2 bases and J by 7 bases. The CDR3 sequence is 15 residues long. CDR1 and CDR2 from the germline V gene are SGHVS and FQNEAQ. Full variable domain (missing parts from reference TRBV7-8 and TRBJ1-5): GAGVSQSPRYKVAKRGQDVALRCDPISGHVSLFWYQQALGQGPEFLTYFQNEAQLDKSGLPSDRFFAERPEGSVSTLKIQRTQQEDSAVYLCASSLLQGFEQPQHFGDGTRLSIL.

The CDR3 bases are TGTGCCAGCTCACTGTATACAGGGGATAATGAAAAACTGTTTTTT. As protein: CASSLYTGDNEKLFF. The chain recombines TRBV18 with TRBJ1-4; 7 bases align to TRBD1. This CDR3 comprises 15 residues. V gave up 4 bases and J gave up 4 bases; unmatched junction bases: 6. Per the germline V gene, CDR1 is KGHSH and CDR2 is LQKENI.

The genes are TRBV5-1 and TRBJ2-1, with D uncertain. The CDR3 spans 15 residues. With 4 bases removed from V and 4 bases from J, the gap between germline ends came to 15 bases. Germline V gene data show CDR1 as SGHRS and CDR2 as YFSETQ. CDR3 sequence: CASSPISAYYNEQFF. The DNA for the CDR3 is TGCGCCAGCAGCCCCATAAGCGCCTATTACAATGAGCAGTTCTTC.

The V gene is TRBV30, the J gene TRBJ2-3; TRBD2 agrees at 15 bases. This CDR3 region has 17 residues. Germline V lookup: CDR1 GTSNPN, CDR2 SVGIG (reference sequence). With V trimmed by 2 bases and J by 5 bases, 8 bases remained unmatched. The CDR3 here is CAWSSQGLAGGRDTQYF. In DNA, the CDR3 is TGTGCCTGGAGTAGTCAAGGACTAGCGGGGGGGAGAGATACGCAGTATTTT.

The chain links TRBV30 to TRBJ2-6; a weak D match, TRBD2 (6 bases). V shed 0 bases and J shed 2 bases, with 23 bases lying between them. Germline V lookup: CDR1 GTSNPN, CDR2 SVGIG (reference sequence). The CDR3 runs 20 residues. CDR3 sequence (DNA): TGTGCCTGGAGTGTCGTTCGGGGGTTCGGTTTAAACGCTGGGGCCAACGTCCTGACTTTC. It translates to CAWSVVRGFGLNAGANVLTF.

The genes are TRBV6-1 and TRBJ1-5; perhaps TRBD1 as D (5 bases). The CDR3 has 14 residues. The V end was cut by 10 bases, the J end by 4 bases, with 17 bases between. CDR1 MNHNS and CDR2 SASEGT come from the germline V gene. The CDR3 sequence: CATSWARDNQPQHF. In DNA, the CDR3 is TGTGCCACAAGCTGGGCCAGGGATAATCAGCCCCAGCATTTT.

The chain uses TRBV6-1 and TRBJ2-7; D might be TRBD1 (6 bases). CDR1 and CDR2 from the germline V gene are MNHNS and SASEGT. The CDR3 length is 10 residues. The V and J ends lost 9 bases and 4 bases respectively, with 7 bases between them. As DNA, the CDR3 is TGTGCCAGGGACAGTTACGAGCAGTACTTC. As protein: CARDSYEQYF.

This chain joins TRBV18 and TRBJ2-7; 8 positions agree with TRBD1. Germline V gene sequence: CDR1 KGHSH, CDR2 LQKENI. The CDR3 is made up of 16 amino acids. Germline trimming cut 2 bases from V and 0 bases from J; bases unmatched to any gene: 6. The CDR3 loop is CASSPDRDRSSYEQYF. Here the CDR3 DNA reads TGTGCCAGCTCACCAGACCGGGACAGGAGCTCCTACGAGCAGTACTTC.

The V gene is TRBV5-1, the J gene TRBJ2-5, with 12 bases matching TRBD2. This CDR3 spans 16 amino acids. The V segment lost 1 base and the J segment 5 bases; nucleotides outside the gene matches: 6. Germline CDR1 is SGHRS and CDR2 is YFSETQ. Written as DNA, the CDR3 is TGCGCCAGCAGCTTGTTGGCTAGCGGGGGGGCTGAGACCCAGTACTTC. It yields the protein CASSLLASGGAETQYF.

V and J are TRBV7-6 and TRBJ1-1; D is perhaps TRBD1 (6 bases). The CDR3 sequence is 14 residues long. CDR1 and CDR2 (germline): SGHVS, FNYEAQ. V was pared by 2 bases and J by 4 bases, with 11 bases between. CDR3 sequence (DNA): TGTGCCAGCAGCTTAAAGACAGGAACCACTGAAGCTTTCTTT. As protein: CASSLKTGTTEAFF. The full variable domain, with the rest looked up from reference TRBV7-6 and TRBJ1-1, is GAGVSQSPRYKVTKRGQDVALRCDPISGHVSLYWYRQALGQGPEFLTYFNYEAQQDKSGLPNDRFSAERPEGSISTLTIQRTEQRDSAMYRCASSLKTGTTEAFFGQGTRLTVV.